This TCR beta chain is drawn from a study of blood T cell repertoires in COVID-19. Study summary: PBMCs, B-cell-depleted T cells, or T cells were the source of the cDNA or gDNA that made up the material.

Original processing methods: How many nucleated cells were present was estimated from reference gene primer amplification. Some clones are missing from TCRdb's copy, which holds only in-frame ones; the method was immunoSEQ multiplex PCR. V and J calls and clone size come straight from that table; D and trimming were deduced from the DNA. The sample holds about 480,000 clones; roughly 89% are singletons and the top ten take about 4.3%. This CDR3 comprises 18 residues. J was trimmed by 5 bases and V by 2 bases; bases with no gene match: 17. Per the germline V gene, CDR1 is SGHDT and CDR2 is YYEEEE. The TCR sequence derives from a woman in her twenties or thirties with acute or convalescent COVID-19. Sequenced sample: peripheral blood. The V gene is TRBV5-6, the J gene TRBJ2-7; 9 bases are shared with TRBD1. CDR3 DNA: TGTGCCAGCAGCTTTAAAAATGGCAGATGGACAGGGGACCACGAGCAGTACTTC. Protein product: CASSFKNGRWTGDHEQYF.